This T cell receptor beta chain stems from a study of cytomegalovirus exposure and HLA in healthy donors. General study results and limits: In terms of immune exposure information, only CMV serostatus was available. In a later analysis, TCR association rates varied by HLA locus: DRB1 most, HLA-C fewest. In a later analysis, a genetic analysis reported fewer productive-TCR N-insertions in an Asian-associated ancestry cluster than the cohort average.

Germline V gene sequence: CDR1 MNHEY, CDR2 SMNVEV (reference sequence). V shed 2 bases, J shed 2 bases, and the junction held 1 base outside the gene matches. The CDR3 is made up of 17 amino acids. Primers: 60 Vbeta forward and 13 Jbeta reverse. Produced via immunoSEQ multiplex PCR; TCRdb's table is partial and in-frame only. This sample has hundreds of thousands of clones; around 89% occur once, and the top ten carry roughly 1%. With regard to this clone: Its antigen is still unknown.

The TCR was taken from a young woman in good health and CMV-seronegative. Sequenced input: PBMCs. The chain links TRBV27 to TRBJ2-3; TRBD2 aligns across 16 bases. The CDR3 reads CASSLGTSGRVTDTQYF. The CDR3 nucleotides are TGTGCCAGCAGTTTAGGGACTAGCGGGAGGGTCACAGATACGCAGTATTTT.